This TCR beta chain was captured by sequencing in a study of shared clonotypes between healthy human individuals. Study-wide results and caveats: Measured sharing among donors was expected to vary with sequencing depth. Relative to memory subsets, naive subsets generally showed larger estimated richness.

The study ran the assay at deep level. Generated by immunoSEQ multiplex PCR, the TCRdb table keeps only in-frame clones and is missing some. The sample has 2.5 million or so clones, approximately 92% seen once. This CDR3 region has 13 residues. Between the trimmed V and J ends, which lost 3 bases and 0 bases, there was a span of 8 bases. Germline V gene data show CDR1 as SQVTM and CDR2 as ANQGSEA. Regarding this clone: What it recognizes is unknown.

The receptor was derived from a man younger than 35 in good health. The V call is TRBV29-1, the J call TRBJ1-1; D remains ambiguous. Sequencing was done on a sample of naive CD4+ T cells sorted from blood. Subset indicated: CD45RA+ positively selected. The CDR3 DNA sequence: TGCAGCGTTGATACTCGAATGAACACTGAAGCTTTCTTT. Translation: CSVDTRMNTEAFF. The whole variable domain, remainder taken from reference TRBV29-1 and TRBJ1-1, is SAVISQKPSRDICQRGTSLTIQCQVDSQVTMMFWYRQQPGQSLTLIATANQGSEATYESGFVIDKFPISRPNLTFSTLTVSNMSPEDSSIYLCSVDTRMNTEAFFGQGTRLTVV.